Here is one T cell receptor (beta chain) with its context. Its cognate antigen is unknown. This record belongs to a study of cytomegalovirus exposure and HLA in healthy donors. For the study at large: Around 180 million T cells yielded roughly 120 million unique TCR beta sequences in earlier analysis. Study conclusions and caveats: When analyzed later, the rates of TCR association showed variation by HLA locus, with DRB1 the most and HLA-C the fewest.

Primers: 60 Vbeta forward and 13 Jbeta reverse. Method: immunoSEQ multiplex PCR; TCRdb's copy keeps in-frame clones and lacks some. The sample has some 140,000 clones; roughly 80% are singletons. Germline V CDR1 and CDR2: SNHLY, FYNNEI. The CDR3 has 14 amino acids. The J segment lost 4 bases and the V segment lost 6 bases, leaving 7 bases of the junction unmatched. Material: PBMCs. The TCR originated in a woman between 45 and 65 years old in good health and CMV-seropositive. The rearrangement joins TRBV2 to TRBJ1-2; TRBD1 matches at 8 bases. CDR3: CASSPDRGGYGYTF. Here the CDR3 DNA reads TGTGCCAGCAGCCCCGACAGGGGAGGCTATGGCTACACCTTC.